Listed here are 22 T cell receptor beta chains from one sample, sequenced in a study of blood T cell repertoires in COVID-19. Method: immunoSEQ multiplex PCR; TCRdb's copy keeps in-frame clones and lacks some. The top ten clones hold 1.5% to 2% of a sample with approximately 270,000 clones, approximately 84% of them seen once. Sequencing was done on a sample of PBMCs or T cells enriched from blood (not recorded which). The receptors were gathered from a middle-aged man who had recovered from COVID-19.

The CDR3 here is CASSQRLGEDTQYF. The CDR3 DNA reads as TGTGCCAGCAGCCAAAGACTAGGTGAAGATACGCAGTATTTT. The J gene is TRBJ2-3, the V gene TRBV4-2, with a weak D call TRBD2 (6 bases). Germline V gene data show CDR1 as LGHNA and CDR2 as YNFKEQ. There are 14 residues in the CDR3. With 2 bases removed from V and 5 bases from J, the gap between germline ends came to 11 bases.

The chain carries TRBV5-8 and TRBJ2-5; the D is unclear. Germline CDR1 is SGHTS and CDR2 is YDEGEE. There are 11 residues in the CDR3. V lost 4 bases, J lost 2 bases, and 3 bases lay in between. The CDR3 is CASSLQETQYF. In DNA, the CDR3 is TGTGCCAGCAGCCTACAAGAGACCCAGTACTTC.

This rearrangement joins TRBV4-1 to TRBJ2-1, with 9 bases lining up with TRBD2. Germline assignment: CDR1 MGHRA and CDR2 YSYEKL. J gave up 7 bases and V 0 bases, and 7 bases lay outside the gene matches. The CDR3 extends over 16 amino acids. CDR3 DNA sequence: TGCGCCAGCAGCCAAGATATTAGCGGGGGAGGGAATGAGCAGTTCTTC. This gives the protein CASSQDISGGGNEQFF.

The genes are TRBV5-1 and TRBJ1-1; perhaps TRBD1 as D (5 bases). Germline CDR1 SGHRS, CDR2 YFSETQ. The CDR3 extends over 14 amino acids. Trimming took off 4 bases at V and 5 bases at J, with 15 bases between the two ends. CDR3 in amino acids: CASSPAGLRTEAFF. In DNA form, the CDR3 reads TGCGCCAGCAGCCCGGCAGGGCTGAGGACTGAAGCTTTCTTT.

The rearrangement joins TRBV6-5 to TRBJ1-1; 7 nucleotides line up with TRBD1. The CDR3 extends over 15 amino acids. V gave up 5 bases and J gave up 1 base; unmatched junction bases: 7. CDR1 is MNHEY and CDR2 is SVGAGI in the germline V gene. The CDR3 DNA follows: TGTGCCAGCAGTCCATATTCAGGGGGGAACACTGAAGCTTTCTTT. Its translation is CASSPYSGGNTEAFF.

This chain joins TRBV7-9 and TRBJ2-2; 7 bases map to TRBD2. The CDR3 has 16 residues. J was trimmed by 5 bases and V by 2 bases; bases with no gene match: 8. The germline V gene encodes CDR1 SEHNR and CDR2 FQNEAQ (reference sequence). The CDR3, as DNA: TGTGCCAGCAGCTTAATGTCGGCGGGAGATACCGGGGAGCTGTTTTTT. Amino acids: CASSLMSAGDTGELFF.

Only one count was recorded for this clone. This chain connects TRBV6-2 or TRBV6-3 to TRBJ2-7; D not resolved. V was shortened by 2 bases and J by 4 bases, with 15 bases between the two germline ends. Germline V gene data show CDR1 as MNHEY and CDR2 as SVGEGT. The CDR3 sequence is 15 residues long. The CDR3 is CASSYAGPRWYEQYF. The CDR3 DNA follows: TGTGCCAGCAGTTACGCTGGGCCTCGGTGGTACGAGCAGTACTTC.

The J gene is TRBJ1-3, the V gene TRBV5-1; 10 bases are shared with TRBD1. V lost 4 bases, J lost 0 bases, and 1 base stayed unmatched. This CDR3 is built from 15 residues. Germline assignment: CDR1 SGHRS and CDR2 YFSETQ. As DNA, the CDR3 is TGCGCCAGCAGCCGGACAGGGGGCTCTGGAAACACCATATATTTT. Residues: CASSRTGGSGNTIYF.

The chain couples TRBV4-3 to TRBJ1-2; D unclear. CDR3 length equals 18 residues. Per germline, CDR1 LGHNA and CDR2 YSLEER. The V end was cut by 1 base, the J end by 4 bases, with 22 bases between. CDR3 nucleotide sequence: TGCGCCAGCAGCCAAGGGATGGTTGGTGGGCTTGGAGGCTATGGCTACACCTTC. Translated, it gives CASSQGMVGGLGGYGYTF.

This clone occurred once. V usage is TRBV27 and J usage is TRBJ2-3, with 11 nucleotides matching TRBD1. The CDR3 is 14 amino acids. CDR1 and CDR2 from the germline V gene are MNHEY and SMNVEV (reference sequence). Losses at the gene ends were 6 bases for V and 3 bases for J; bases not matched to a gene: 2. The DNA for the CDR3 is TGTGCCAGCAGGCGGGACAGGGGGACAGATACGCAGTATTTT. Encoded protein: CASRRDRGTDTQYF.

The rearrangement uses TRBV13 and TRBJ2-3; the D is unclear. The CDR3 totals 12 residues. Germline V gene sequence: CDR1 PRHDT, CDR2 FYEKMQ (reference sequence). Trimming stripped 1 base from V and 8 bases from J, with 7 bases between. CDR3 coding DNA: TGTGCCAGCAGCTTAGATGTCGGTACGCAGTATTTT. It specifies CASSLDVGTQYF.

The chain employs TRBV19 and TRBJ1-2; the D is unclear. V lost 4 bases and J lost 3, with 21 bases in between. The CDR3 loop spans 17 amino acids. The germline V gene has CDR1 LNHDA and CDR2 SQIVND (reference sequence). CDR3 in amino acids: CASSRNRLTYGDYGYTF. CDR3 nucleotides: TGTGCCAGTAGTAGAAATCGACTAACGTACGGGGACTATGGCTACACCTTC.

This clone was seen a single time. The rearrangement joins TRBV2 to TRBJ2-1; 12 bases align to TRBD1. The CDR3 runs to 16 residues. With 5 bases clipped from V and 7 bases from J, the junction kept 9 bases outside the gene matches. Looked up from germline, CDR1 is SNHLY and CDR2 is FYNNEI. CDR3 DNA: TGTGCCAGCAGTCACACTTGGGACAGGGGGCAAAATGAGCAGTTCTTC. Its protein product is CASSHTWDRGQNEQFF.

The CDR3 region has the DNA TGTGCCTGGAGTGCAGGGGCGGCCTATGGCTACACCTTC. As protein: CAWSAGAAYGYTF. V gene TRBV30 combines with J gene TRBJ1-2, with D possibly being TRBD1 (6 bases). CDR1 GTSNPN and CDR2 SVGIG come from the germline V gene (reference sequence). This CDR3 comprises 13 residues. Trimming pared 1 base from V and 4 bases from J, leaving 10 bases between.

The V gene is TRBV5-1, the J gene TRBJ1-3; maybe TRBD1 (6 bases). V was cut by 5 bases and J by 2 bases, with 23 bases left in between. The CDR3 covers 18 residues. Germline-derived CDR1 and CDR2 are SGHRS and YFSETQ. CDR3 loop: CASSSGQIPGMAGNTIYF. CDR3 nucleotides: TGCGCCAGCAGTTCCGGACAGATTCCAGGGATGGCTGGAAACACCATATATTTT.

This clone has a single count. This rearrangement joins TRBV28 to TRBJ2-5, with a tentative D call TRBD2 (6 bases). This CDR3 contains 17 residues. Germline CDR1 is MDHEN and CDR2 is SYDVKM. The V end lost 6 bases, the J end lost 0 bases, and 20 bases lay between the germline ends. The DNA for the CDR3 is TGTGCCAGCAGCCCCCTCCCGACCGTAGCGGACCAAGAGACCCAGTACTTC. It encodes CASSPLPTVADQETQYF.

Turning to this clone: Other nucleotide sequences from this sample produce the same CDR3. The rearrangement joins TRBV5-1 to TRBJ2-5, with 10 bases that match TRBD1. V was clipped by 4 bases and J by 3 bases; unmatched bases: 3. This CDR3 comprises 14 residues. Germline CDR1 SGHRS, CDR2 YFSETQ. CDR3 loop: CASSLGQGKETQYF. The CDR3 nucleotides read TGCGCCAGCAGCCTGGGACAGGGGAAAGAGACCCAGTACTTC.

The chain employs TRBV30 and TRBJ2-7, with D uncertain. V was shortened by 6 bases and J by 2 bases, with 8 bases between the two germline ends. Germline loops: CDR1 GTSNPN, CDR2 SVGIG (reference sequence). There are 11 residues in the CDR3. The CDR3 bases are TGTGCCTGTAGCCGGGCCTACGAGCAGTACTTC. Residues: CACSRAYEQYF.

The J gene is TRBJ1-5, the V gene TRBV9; 9 nucleotides line up with TRBD1. The V gene end was trimmed by 4 bases and the J gene end by 2 bases; junction bases not matched to a gene: 16. The CDR3 is made up of 19 amino acids. Germline CDR1 is SGDLS and CDR2 is YYNGEE. CDR3 DNA sequence: TGTGCCAGCAGCTGGGGGAGGTCACAGGGGGCTATGTGCAATCAGCCCCAGCATTTT. Amino acids: CASSWGRSQGAMCNQPQHF.

This chain links TRBV5-4 with TRBJ2-3; 9 positions match TRBD1. The V gene's germline CDR1 is SGHNT and CDR2 YYREEE (reference sequence). The junction had 10 bases not matched to a gene; V was cut back by 6 bases and J by 2 bases. The CDR3 loop spans 16 amino acids. Here the CDR3 DNA reads TGTGCCAGCACCCCCGGGGACAGGGTCCTCACAGATACGCAGTATTTT. This translates into CASTPGDRVLTDTQYF.

The genes are TRBV19 and TRBJ1-6; a weak D match, TRBD1 (6 bases). The germline V and J ends were trimmed by 9 bases and 10 bases, with 16 bases remaining between them. Germline V gene sequence: CDR1 LNHDA, CDR2 SQIVND (reference sequence). The CDR3 runs 13 residues. CDR3 residues: CASRDIFTSPLHF. In DNA form, the CDR3 reads TGTGCCAGCCGGGACATATTTACCTCACCCCTCCACTTT.

The J gene is TRBJ2-3, the V gene TRBV4-2; 8 nucleotides agree with TRBD2. This CDR3 spans 14 amino acids. CDR1 LGHNA and CDR2 YNFKEQ come from the germline V gene. With 6 bases clipped from V and 3 bases from J, the junction kept 5 bases outside the gene matches. This CDR3 is CASSLTSGTDTQYF. The CDR3 bases are TGTGCCAGCAGTCTTACTAGCGGAACAGATACGCAGTATTTT.